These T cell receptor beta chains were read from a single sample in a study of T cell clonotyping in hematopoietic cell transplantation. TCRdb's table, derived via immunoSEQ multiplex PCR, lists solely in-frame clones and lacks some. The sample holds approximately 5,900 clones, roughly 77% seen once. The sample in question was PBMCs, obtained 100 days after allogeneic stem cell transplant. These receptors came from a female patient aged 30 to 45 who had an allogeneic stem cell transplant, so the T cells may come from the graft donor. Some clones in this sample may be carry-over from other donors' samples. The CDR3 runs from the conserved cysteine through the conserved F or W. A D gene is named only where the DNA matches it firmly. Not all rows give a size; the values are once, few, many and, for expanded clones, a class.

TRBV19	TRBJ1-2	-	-	CASASGGTNYGYTF	TGTGCCAGTGCGAGCGGGGGTACTAACTATGGCTACACCTTC
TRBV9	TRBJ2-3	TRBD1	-	CASSFGQGSTDTQYF	TGTGCCAGCAGCTTCGGACAGGGTAGCACAGATACGCAGTATTTT
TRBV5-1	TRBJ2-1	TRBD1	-	CASSLEGQGANEQFF	TGCGCCAGCAGCTTAGAAGGACAGGGGGCCAATGAGCAGTTCTTC
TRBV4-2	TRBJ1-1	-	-	CASSQEGLSSEAFF	TGTGCCAGCAGCCAAGAAGGCCTTAGTAGTGAAGCTTTCTTT
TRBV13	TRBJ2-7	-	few	CASSSADGSIYEQYF	TGTGCCAGCAGCTCTGCCGACGGGTCCATCTACGAGCAGTACTTC
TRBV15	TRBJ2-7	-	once	CATSGGLEQYF	TGTGCCACCTCTGGGGGGCTGGAGCAGTACTTC
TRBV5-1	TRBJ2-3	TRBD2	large	CASSLLPPSGGPTDTQYF	TGCGCCAGCAGCCTCCTGCCGCCCAGCGGGGGCCCCACAGATACGCAGTATTTT
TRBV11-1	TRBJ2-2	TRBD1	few	CASSFRDRDTGELFF	TGTGCCAGCAGCTTCCGGGACAGGGACACCGGGGAGCTGTTTTTT
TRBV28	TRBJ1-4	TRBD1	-	CASSYPGTVNEKLFF	TGTGCCAGCAGTTACCCCGGGACAGTCAATGAAAAACTGTTTTTT
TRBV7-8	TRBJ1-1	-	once	CASSLILTAEAFF	TGTGCCAGCAGCTTAATACTGACGGCTGAAGCTTTCTTT
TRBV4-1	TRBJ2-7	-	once	CASSQDRVEQYF	TGCGCCAGCAGCCAAGATAGGGTCGAGCAGTACTTC
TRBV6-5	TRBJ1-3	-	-	CASGDWGSGNTIYF	TGTGCCAGCGGAGACTGGGGATCTGGAAACACCATATATTTT
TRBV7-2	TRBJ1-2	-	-	CASRPDLGPYGYTF	TGTGCCAGCAGACCTGACCTTGGACCCTATGGCTACACCTTC
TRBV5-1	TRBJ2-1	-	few	CASSLRLVMKDAYNEQFF	TGCGCCAGCAGCTTGCGACTAGTAATGAAGGATGCCTACAATGAGCAGTTCTTC
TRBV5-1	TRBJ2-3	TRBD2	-	CASRTTGLAGTDTQYF	TGCGCCAGCAGAACTACGGGACTAGCGGGCACAGATACGCAGTATTTT
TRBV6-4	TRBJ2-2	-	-	CASSPGLDPTGELFF	TGTGCCAGCAGTCCGGGACTTGATCCAACCGGGGAGCTGTTTTTT
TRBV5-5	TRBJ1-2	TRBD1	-	CASSPNLQGKEGYGYTF	TGTGCCAGCAGCCCGAATTTACAGGGGAAGGAGGGCTATGGCTACACCTTC
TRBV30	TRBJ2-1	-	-	CAWIPTASYNEQFF	TGTGCCTGGATCCCGACAGCTTCCTACAATGAGCAGTTCTTC
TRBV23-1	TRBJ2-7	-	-	CASSQSVRDYEQYF	TGCGCCAGCAGTCAATCCGTCAGAGACTACGAGCAGTACTTC
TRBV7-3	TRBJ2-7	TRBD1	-	CASSLTFGTAYEQYF	TGTGCCAGCAGCTTAACGTTCGGGACAGCCTACGAGCAGTACTTC
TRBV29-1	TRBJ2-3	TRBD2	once	CSVERGGSTDTQYF	TGCAGCGTTGAACGGGGGGGTAGCACAGATACGCAGTATTTT
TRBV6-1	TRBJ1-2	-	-	CASRPSLNYGYTF	TGTGCCAGCAGGCCCAGTCTCAACTATGGCTACACCTTC
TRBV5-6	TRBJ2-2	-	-	CASSLGWGAGTGELFF	TGTGCCAGCAGCTTGGGGTGGGGCGCGGGCACCGGGGAGCTGTTTTTT
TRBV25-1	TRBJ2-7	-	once	CASSDDRNYEQYF	TGTGCCAGCAGTGATGACCGTAACTACGAGCAGTACTTC
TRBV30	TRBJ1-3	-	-	CAWAPLSTIYF	TGTGCCTGGGCCCCATTGTCCACCATATATTTT
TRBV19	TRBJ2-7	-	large	CASSATVSYEQYF	TGTGCCAGTAGTGCGACAGTTTCCTACGAGCAGTACTTC
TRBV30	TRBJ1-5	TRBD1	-	CAWTGQAKQPQHF	TGTGCCTGGACCGGACAGGCGAAACAGCCCCAGCATTTT
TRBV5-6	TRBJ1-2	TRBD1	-	CASSNDRGTYGYTF	TGTGCCAGCAGCAACGACAGGGGAACGTATGGCTACACCTTC
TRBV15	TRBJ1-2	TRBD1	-	CATSRGDRAYGYTF	TGTGCCACCAGCAGGGGGGACAGGGCCTATGGCTACACCTTC
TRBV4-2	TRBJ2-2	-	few	CASSPTDENTGELFF	TGTGCCAGCAGCCCCACCGACGAGAACACCGGGGAGCTGTTTTTT
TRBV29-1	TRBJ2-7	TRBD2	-	CSVRGGSASYEQYF	TGCAGCGTTCGGGGGGGCAGCGCGTCCTACGAGCAGTACTTC
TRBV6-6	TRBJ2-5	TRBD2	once	CASSWRGGPSETQYF	TGTGCCAGCAGCTGGCGGGGGGGGCCCAGCGAGACCCAGTACTTC
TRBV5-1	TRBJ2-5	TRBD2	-	CASAEGGGSQETQYF	TGCGCCAGCGCCGAAGGCGGGGGGTCTCAAGAGACCCAGTACTTC
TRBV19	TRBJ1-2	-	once	CASSIGRGYTF	TGTGCCAGTAGTATTGGGCGGGGCTACACCTTC
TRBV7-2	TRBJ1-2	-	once	CASSPPTANYGYTF	TGTGCCAGCAGCCCGCCGACGGCTAACTATGGCTACACCTTC
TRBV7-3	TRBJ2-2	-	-	CASSPGTGELFF	TGTGCCAGCAGCCCCGGGACCGGGGAGCTGTTTTTT
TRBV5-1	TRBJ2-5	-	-	CASSLGTQETQYF	TGCGCCAGCAGCTTGGGAACCCAAGAGACCCAGTACTTC
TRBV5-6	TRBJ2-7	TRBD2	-	CASSSWRGTLSYEQYF	TGTGCCAGCAGCTCCTGGCGGGGGACCCTCTCCTACGAGCAGTACTTC
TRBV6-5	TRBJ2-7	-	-	CASSYSGTLEQYF	TGTGCCAGCAGTTACTCCGGGACGCTAGAGCAGTACTTC
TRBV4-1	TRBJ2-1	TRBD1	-	CASSIRDSSYNEQFF	TGCGCCAGCAGCATCCGGGACAGCTCCTACAATGAGCAGTTCTTC
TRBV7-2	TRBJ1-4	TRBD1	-	CASSRRAGTGANEKLFF	TGTGCCAGCAGCCGAAGAGCCGGGACAGGGGCTAATGAAAAACTGTTTTTT
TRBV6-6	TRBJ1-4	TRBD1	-	CASRQGDEKLFF	TGTGCCAGCAGACAGGGGGATGAAAAACTGTTTTTT
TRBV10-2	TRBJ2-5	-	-	CASSDSGSGETQYF	TGCGCCAGCAGTGACTCCGGGAGCGGAGAGACCCAGTACTTC
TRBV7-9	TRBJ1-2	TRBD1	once	CASSSPDRGVYGYTF	TGTGCCAGCAGCTCCCCAGACAGGGGGGTCTATGGCTACACCTTC
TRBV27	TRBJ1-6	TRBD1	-	CASSPEPTGVYNSPLHF	TGTGCCAGCAGTCCAGAGCCGACAGGGGTTTACAATTCACCCCTCCACTTT
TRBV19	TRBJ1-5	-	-	CASSQGSNQPQHF	TGTGCCAGTAGCCAGGGTAGCAATCAGCCCCAGCATTTT
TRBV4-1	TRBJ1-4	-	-	CASSRTPRTTNEKLFF	TGCGCCAGCAGCCGGACTCCGCGAACAACTAATGAAAAACTGTTTTTT
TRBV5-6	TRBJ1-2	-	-	CASSFPGENYGYTF	TGTGCCAGCAGCTTCCCTGGGGAGAACTATGGCTACACCTTC